The entry below gives a single T cell receptor beta chain sequence along with its context. Its antigen is unidentified. TCRdb keeps only in-frame clones here, not all; method: immunoSEQ multiplex PCR. The table includes 50,000 to 65,000 clones, approximately 84% detected once. Treatment of patients with chemo-refractory metastatic non-small-cell lung cancer consisted of focal radiation plus CTLA-4 blockade with ipilimumab. This specimen comes from a study of radiotherapy plus CTLA-4 blockade in lung cancer. Study in general: An objective response was seen in around 19% of patients, and disease control in more than 25%. Study-level findings and limits: It was early blood T cell clone dynamics, with interferon-beta, that reportedly best predicted response. In blood, after radiotherapy plus ipilimumab, tumor-derived TCR clones expanded.

This CDR3 spans 14 amino acids. Trimming pared 4 bases from V and 5 bases from J, leaving 14 bases between. CDR1 is SGHVS, CDR2 FQNEAQ, per germline. This clonotype was sampled from a human donor with non-small cell lung cancer whose response to radiotherapy plus ipilimumab could not be evaluated. The chain joins TRBV7-8 to TRBJ1-2, with D possibly matching TRBD1 (5 bases). Sequenced material: peripheral blood, taken from a patient treated with radiotherapy plus ipilimumab. CDR3 nucleotide sequence: TGTGCCAGCAGCTCGCGGGGACGGTCTTATGGCTACACCTTC. It translates to CASSSRGRSYGYTF.